This entry is about one T cell receptor (beta chain). The data were produced by immunoSEQ multiplex PCR, yet TCRdb's version contains in-frame clones alone and is incomplete. The sample lists about 150,000 clones, less than 90% occurring once. The sample comes from a study of blood T cell repertoires in COVID-19. Germline-derived CDR1 and CDR2 are SGHTA and FQGNSA. The CDR3 spans 15 residues. V gave up 5 bases and J gave up 6 bases, with 20 bases separating them. The sequence was obtained from a woman aged 45-60 years who had been exposed to COVID-19. The rearrangement links TRBV7-2 to TRBJ2-7; D is perhaps TRBD1 (5 bases). The sequenced sample consisted of PBMCs or T cells enriched from blood (not recorded which). Written as DNA, the CDR3 is TGTGCCAGCAGCCTTGACCAGGGTCCCAATTCCGAGCAGTACTTC. This sequence encodes CASSLDQGPNSEQYF.